This T cell receptor beta chain was sequenced in a study of Graves' ophthalmopathy and Graves' hyperthyroidism. Findings and caveats of the study: Forecasting of ophthalmopathy progression by the model achieved 60% to 71% sensitivity and roughly 72% specificity. Blood also harbored most expanded thyroid clonotypes above 0.001 frequency.

Germline V gene lookup returns CDR1 SEHNR and CDR2 FQNEAQ (reference sequence). CDR3 length: 17 residues. V lost 6 bases, J lost 4 bases, and 18 bases stayed unmatched. For repertoire sequencing, the TCR beta CDR3 regions were amplified from RNA transcripts. First-round RT-PCR relied on HTBI primers, and a second-round multiplex PCR came next. A single record per CDR3 protein comes from TCRdb applying MiXCR to the multiplex PCR reads. The top ten hold 3.5% to 5% of the sample, which has a few hundred thousand distinct CDR3 sequences, about 40% seen once. Regarding this clonotype: Its antigen is not identified.

Orbital computed tomography, thyroid ultrasound, TRAb, serum thyroxine and clinical symptoms formed the basis of diagnosis. Sample: peripheral blood or thyroid tissue (not recorded which). This clonotype was obtained from an adult man with Graves' hyperthyroidism. The V and J genes are TRBV7-9 and TRBJ2-7; 7 bases match TRBD2. The CDR3 DNA follows: TGTGCCAGCAGGCATAAGACCGGGACGGGGGGATATTACGAGCAGTACTTC. This sequence encodes CASRHKTGTGGYYEQYF.